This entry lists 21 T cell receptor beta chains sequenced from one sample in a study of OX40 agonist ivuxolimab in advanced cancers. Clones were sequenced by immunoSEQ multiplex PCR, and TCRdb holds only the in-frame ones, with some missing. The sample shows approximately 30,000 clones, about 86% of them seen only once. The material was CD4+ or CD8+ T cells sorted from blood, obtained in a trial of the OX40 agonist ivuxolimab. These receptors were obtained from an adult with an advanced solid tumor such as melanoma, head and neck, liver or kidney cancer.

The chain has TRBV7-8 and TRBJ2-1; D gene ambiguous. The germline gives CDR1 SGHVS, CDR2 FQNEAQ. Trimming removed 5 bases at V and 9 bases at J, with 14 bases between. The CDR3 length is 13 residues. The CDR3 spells CASSPVGFGEQFF. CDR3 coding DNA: TGTGCCAGCAGCCCTGTAGGTTTCGGTGAGCAGTTCTTC.

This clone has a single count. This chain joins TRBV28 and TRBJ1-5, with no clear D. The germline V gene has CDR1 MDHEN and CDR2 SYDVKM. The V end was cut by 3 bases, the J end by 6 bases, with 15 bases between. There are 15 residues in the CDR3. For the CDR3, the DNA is TGTGCCAGCAGTTTTGCTTCGGCGGGAGCTCAGCCCCAGCATTTT. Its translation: CASSFASAGAQPQHF.

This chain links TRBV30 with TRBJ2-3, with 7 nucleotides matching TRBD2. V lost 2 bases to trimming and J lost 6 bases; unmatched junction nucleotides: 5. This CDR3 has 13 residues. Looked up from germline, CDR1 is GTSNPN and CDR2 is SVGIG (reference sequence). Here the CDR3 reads CAWSSGEYDTQYF. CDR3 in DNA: TGTGCCTGGAGTAGCGGGGAATACGATACGCAGTATTTT.

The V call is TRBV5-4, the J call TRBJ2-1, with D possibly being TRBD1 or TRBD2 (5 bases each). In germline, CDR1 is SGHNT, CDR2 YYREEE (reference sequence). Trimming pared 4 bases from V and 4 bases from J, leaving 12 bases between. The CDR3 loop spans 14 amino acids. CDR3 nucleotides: TGTGCCAGCAGCAGACCGGGACCATACAATGAGCAGTTCTTC. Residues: CASSRPGPYNEQFF. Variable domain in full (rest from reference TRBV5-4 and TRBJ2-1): ETGVTQSPTHLIKTRGQQVTLRCSSQSGHNTVSWYQQALGQGPQFIFQYYREEENGRGNFPPRFSGLQFPNYSSELNVNALELDDSALYLCASSRPGPYNEQFFGPGTRLTVL.

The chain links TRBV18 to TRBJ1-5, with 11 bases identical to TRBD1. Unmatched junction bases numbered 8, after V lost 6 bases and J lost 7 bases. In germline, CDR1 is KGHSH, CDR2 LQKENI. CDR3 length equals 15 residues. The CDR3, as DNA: TGTGCCAGCTCCCAAGGGACAGGGGGATTACAGCCCCAGCATTTT. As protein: CASSQGTGGLQPQHF.

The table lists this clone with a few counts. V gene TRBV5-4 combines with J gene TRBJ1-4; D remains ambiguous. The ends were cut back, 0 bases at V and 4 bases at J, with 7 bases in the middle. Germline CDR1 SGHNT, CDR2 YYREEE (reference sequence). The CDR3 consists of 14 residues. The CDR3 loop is CASSLGPFNEKLFF. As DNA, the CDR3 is TGTGCCAGCAGCTTGGGCCCTTTTAATGAAAAACTGTTTTTT.

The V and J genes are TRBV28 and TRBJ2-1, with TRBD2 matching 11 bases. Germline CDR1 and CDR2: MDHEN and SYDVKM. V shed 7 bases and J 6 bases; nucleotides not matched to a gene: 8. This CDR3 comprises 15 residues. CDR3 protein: CASMGGLAVVNEQFF. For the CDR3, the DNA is TGTGCCAGCATGGGGGGACTAGCGGTGGTCAATGAGCAGTTCTTC.

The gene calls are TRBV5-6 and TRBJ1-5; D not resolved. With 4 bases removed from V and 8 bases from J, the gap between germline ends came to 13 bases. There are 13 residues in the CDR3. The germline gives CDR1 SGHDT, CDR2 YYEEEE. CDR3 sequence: CASSGRGGKPQHF. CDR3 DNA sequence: TGTGCCAGCAGCGGCCGGGGAGGGAAGCCCCAGCATTTT. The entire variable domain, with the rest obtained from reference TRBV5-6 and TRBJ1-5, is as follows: DAGVTQSPTHLIKTRGQQVTLRCSPKSGHDTVSWYQQALGQGPQFIFQYYEEEERQRGNFPDRFSGHQFPNYSSELNVNALLLGDSALYLCASSGRGGKPQHFGDGTRLSIL.

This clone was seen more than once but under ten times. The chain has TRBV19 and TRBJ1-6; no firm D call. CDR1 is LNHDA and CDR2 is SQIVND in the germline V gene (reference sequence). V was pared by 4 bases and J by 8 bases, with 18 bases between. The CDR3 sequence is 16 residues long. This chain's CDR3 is CASSRLAYRRDSPLHF. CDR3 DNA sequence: TGTGCCAGTAGTAGGTTAGCATACCGGAGGGATTCACCCCTCCACTTT.

The CDR3 nucleotides read TGTGCCAGCAGTTACAATGGGGGCCGGGCCCAGTACTTC. As protein: CASSYNGGRAQYF. J is TRBJ2-5 and V is TRBV6-6; D may be TRBD1 (6 bases). The ends were cut back, 2 bases at V and 9 bases at J, with 13 bases in the middle. The CDR3 has 13 amino acids. Germline CDR1 MNHNY, CDR2 SVGAGI (reference sequence).

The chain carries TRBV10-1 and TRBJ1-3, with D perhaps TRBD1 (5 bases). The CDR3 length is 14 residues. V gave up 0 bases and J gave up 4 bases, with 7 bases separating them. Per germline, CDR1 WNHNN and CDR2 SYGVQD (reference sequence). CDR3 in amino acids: CASSESGVGNTIYF. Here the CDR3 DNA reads TGCGCCAGCAGTGAGTCAGGGGTCGGAAACACCATATATTTT.

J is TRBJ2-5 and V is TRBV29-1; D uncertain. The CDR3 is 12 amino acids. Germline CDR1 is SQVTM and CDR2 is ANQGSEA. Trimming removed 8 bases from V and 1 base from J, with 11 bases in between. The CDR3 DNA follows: TGCAGCCATAGACCCCCCCAAGAGACCCAGTACTTC. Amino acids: CSHRPPQETQYF. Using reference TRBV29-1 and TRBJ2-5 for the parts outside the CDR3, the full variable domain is SAVISQKPSRDICQRGTSLTIQCQVDSQVTMMFWYRQQPGQSLTLIATANQGSEATYESGFVIDKFPISRPNLTFSTLTVSNMSPEDSSIYLCSHRPPQETQYFGPGTRLLVL.

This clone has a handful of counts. The DNA for the CDR3 is TGTGCCAGCAGCTTTCCGGGACTAGCGGGCGCCGGGGAGCTGTTTTTT. Translating it yields CASSFPGLAGAGELFF. V and J are TRBV11-2 and TRBJ2-2, with 12 nucleotides matching TRBD2. CDR3 length equals 16 residues. CDR1 is SGHAT and CDR2 is FQNNGV in the germline V gene. The J segment lost 6 bases and the V segment lost 3 bases, leaving 5 bases of the junction unmatched. Based on the CDR3 plus reference TRBV11-2 and TRBJ2-2, the full variable domain is EAGVAQSPRYKIIEKRQSVAFWCNPISGHATLYWYQQILGQGPKLLIQFQNNGVVDDSQLPKDRFSAERLKGVDSTLKIQPAKLEDSAVYLCASSFPGLAGAGELFFGEGSRLTVL.

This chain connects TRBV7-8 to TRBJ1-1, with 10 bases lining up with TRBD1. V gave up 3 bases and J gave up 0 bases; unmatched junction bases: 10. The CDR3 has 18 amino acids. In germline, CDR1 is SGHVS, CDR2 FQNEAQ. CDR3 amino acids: CASSLRLGTGVLNTEAFF. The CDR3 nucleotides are TGTGCCAGCAGCTTGAGGCTTGGGACAGGGGTTTTGAACACTGAAGCTTTCTTT.

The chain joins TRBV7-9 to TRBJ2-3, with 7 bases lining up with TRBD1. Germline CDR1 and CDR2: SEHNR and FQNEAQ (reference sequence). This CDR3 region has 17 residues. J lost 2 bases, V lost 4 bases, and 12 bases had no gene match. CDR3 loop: CASSWPWDSSFTDTQYF. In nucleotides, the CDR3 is TGTGCCAGCAGCTGGCCGTGGGACAGTAGCTTCACAGATACGCAGTATTTT.

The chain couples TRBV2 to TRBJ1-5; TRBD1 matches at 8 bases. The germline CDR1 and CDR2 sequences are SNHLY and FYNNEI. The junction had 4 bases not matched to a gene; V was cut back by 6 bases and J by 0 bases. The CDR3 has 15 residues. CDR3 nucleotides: TGTGCCAGCAGACGGACAGGGCATAGCAATCAGCCCCAGCATTTT. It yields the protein CASRRTGHSNQPQHF.

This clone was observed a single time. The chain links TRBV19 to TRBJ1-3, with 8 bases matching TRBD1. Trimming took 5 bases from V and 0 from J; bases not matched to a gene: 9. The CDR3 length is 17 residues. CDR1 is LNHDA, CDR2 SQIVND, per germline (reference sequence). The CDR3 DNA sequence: TGTGCCAGTAGTCCTGCGACAGGGGACCTCTCTGGAAACACCATATATTTT. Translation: CASSPATGDLSGNTIYF.

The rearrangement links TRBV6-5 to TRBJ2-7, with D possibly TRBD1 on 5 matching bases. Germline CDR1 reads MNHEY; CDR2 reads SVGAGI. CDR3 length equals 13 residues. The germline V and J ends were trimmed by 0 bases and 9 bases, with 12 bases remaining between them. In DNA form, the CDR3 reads TGTGCCAGCAGTTACTCGAGGAGTAGGGGGCAGTACTTC. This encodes CASSYSRSRGQYF.

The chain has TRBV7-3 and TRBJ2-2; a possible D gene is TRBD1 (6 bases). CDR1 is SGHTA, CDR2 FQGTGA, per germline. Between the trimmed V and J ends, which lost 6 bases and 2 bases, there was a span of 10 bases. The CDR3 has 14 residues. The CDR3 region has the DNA TGTGCCAGCAGGGTGGACAGAAACACCGGGGAGCTGTTTTTT. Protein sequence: CASRVDRNTGELFF.

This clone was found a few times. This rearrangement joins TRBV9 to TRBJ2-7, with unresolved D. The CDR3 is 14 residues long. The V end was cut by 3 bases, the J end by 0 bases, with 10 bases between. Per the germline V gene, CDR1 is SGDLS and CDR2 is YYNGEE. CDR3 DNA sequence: TGTGCCAGCAGCGCTTCAGCTACCTCCTACGAGCAGTACTTC. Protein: CASSASATSYEQYF.

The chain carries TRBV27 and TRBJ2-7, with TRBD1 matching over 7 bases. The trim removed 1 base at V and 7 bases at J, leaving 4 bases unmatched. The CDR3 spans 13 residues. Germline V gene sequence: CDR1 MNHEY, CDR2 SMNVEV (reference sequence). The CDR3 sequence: CASSLYRGSEQYF. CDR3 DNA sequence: TGTGCCAGCAGTTTATACAGGGGAAGTGAGCAGTACTTC.